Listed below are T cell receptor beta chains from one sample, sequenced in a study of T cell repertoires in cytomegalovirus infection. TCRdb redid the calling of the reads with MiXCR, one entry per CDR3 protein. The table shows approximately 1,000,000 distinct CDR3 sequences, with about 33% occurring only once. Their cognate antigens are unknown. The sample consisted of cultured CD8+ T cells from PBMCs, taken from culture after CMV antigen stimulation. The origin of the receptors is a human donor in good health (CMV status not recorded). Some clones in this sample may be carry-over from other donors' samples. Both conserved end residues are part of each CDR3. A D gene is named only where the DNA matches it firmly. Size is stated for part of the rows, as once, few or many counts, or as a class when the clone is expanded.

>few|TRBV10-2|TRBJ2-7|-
CASSERGNEQYF
TGCGCCAGCAGTGAAAGAGGGAACGAGCAGTACTTC
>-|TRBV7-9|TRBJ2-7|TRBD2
CASSSRLAGVQSPYEQYF
TGTGCCAGCAGCTCTAGACTAGCGGGGGTTCAGAGCCCCTACGAGCAGTACTTC
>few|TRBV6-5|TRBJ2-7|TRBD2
CASSYRGLAPPNTPGSYEQYF
TGTGCCAGCAGTTACCGGGGACTAGCCCCTCCGAATACCCCTGGGTCCTACGAGCAGTACTTC
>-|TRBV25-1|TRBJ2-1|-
CASKGSNEQFF
TGTGCCAGCAAGGGAAGCAATGAGCAGTTCTTC
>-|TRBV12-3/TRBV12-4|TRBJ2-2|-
CASSLRVGTGELFF
TGTGCCAGCAGTTTAAGGGTTGGCACCGGGGAGCTGTTTTTT
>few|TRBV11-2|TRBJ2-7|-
CASSLGITYEQYF
TGTGCCAGCAGCTTAGGGATTACATACGAGCAGTACTTC
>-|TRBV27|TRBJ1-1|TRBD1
CASSLGQRTTEAFF
TGTGCCAGCAGTCTGGGACAGAGGACCACTGAAGCTTTCTTT
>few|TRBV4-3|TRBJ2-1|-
CASSQDRRDLFF
TGCGCCAGCAGCCAAGATCGGCGGGATCTGTTCTTC
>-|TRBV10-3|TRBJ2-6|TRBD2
CAIRATSGGATGADVLTF
TGTGCCATCAGGGCGACTAGCGGGGGGGCTACTGGGGCCGACGTCCTGACTTTC
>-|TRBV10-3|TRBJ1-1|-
CAIILARGANYTEAFF
TGTGCCATCATCCTAGCGAGGGGGGCTAACTACACTGAAGCTTTCTTT
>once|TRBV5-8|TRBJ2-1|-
CASSPVPPPSSYNEQFF
TGTGCCAGCAGCCCCGTACCCCCCCCTAGCTCCTACAATGAGCAGTTCTTC
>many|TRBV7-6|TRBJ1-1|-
CASSLLQSSNTEAFF
TGTGCCAGCAGCTTACTCCAGTCCTCGAACACTGAAGCTTTCTTT
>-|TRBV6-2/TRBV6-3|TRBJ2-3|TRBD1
CASSYESGTGEKDTQYF
TGTGCCAGCAGTTACGAGAGTGGGACAGGGGAAAAAGATACGCAGTATTTT
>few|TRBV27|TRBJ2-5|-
CASSYGQAETQYF
TGTGCCAGCAGTTATGGCCAGGCAGAGACCCAGTACTTC
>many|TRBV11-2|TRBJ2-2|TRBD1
CASSLVTGDTGELFF
TGTGCCAGCAGCTTAGTGACAGGGGACACCGGGGAGCTGTTTTTT
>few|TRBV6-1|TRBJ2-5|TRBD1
CASSTKPGQVGETQYF
TGTGCCAGCAGTACAAAACCGGGACAGGTAGGAGAGACCCAGTACTTC
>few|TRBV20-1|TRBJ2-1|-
CSARDRGTGRYNEQFF
TGCAGTGCTAGAGATCGGGGAACAGGACGATACAATGAGCAGTTCTTC
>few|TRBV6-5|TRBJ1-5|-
CASSYSPSTDQPQHF
TGTGCCAGCAGTTACTCGCCCTCAACGGATCAGCCCCAGCATTTT
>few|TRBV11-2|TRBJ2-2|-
CASRPHAGMNTGELFF
TGTGCCAGCAGACCTCACGCGGGGATGAACACCGGGGAGCTGTTTTTT
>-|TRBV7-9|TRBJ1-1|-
CASSGRRGVEAFF
TGTGCCAGCAGCGGTCGCAGGGGAGTAGAAGCTTTCTTT
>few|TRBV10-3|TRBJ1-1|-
CAISETPFNMNTEAFF
TGTGCCATCAGTGAGACACCTTTCAACATGAACACTGAAGCTTTCTTT
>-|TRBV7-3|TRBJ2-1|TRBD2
CASSPSGENYNGQFF
TGTGCCAGCAGTCCTAGCGGGGAGAACTACAATGGGCAGTTCTTC
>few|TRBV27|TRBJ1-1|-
CASNPQGGNTEAFF
TGTGCCAGCAACCCACAGGGCGGGAACACTGAAGCTTTCTTT
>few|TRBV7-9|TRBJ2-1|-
CASSLGTKPYNEQFF
TGTGCCAGCAGCTTAGGGACTAAACCCTACAATGAGCAGTTCTTC
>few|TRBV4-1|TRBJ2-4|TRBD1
CASSQVQGELNIQYF
TGCGCCAGCAGCCAGGTACAGGGGGAGTTAAACATTCAGTACTTC
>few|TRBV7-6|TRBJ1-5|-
CASSYSTGMGQPQHF
TGTGCCAGCAGCTACTCGACGGGGATGGGTCAGCCCCAGCATTTT
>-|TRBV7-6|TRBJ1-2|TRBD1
CASSLLGTGKGYTF
TGTGCCAGCAGCTTACTGGGGACAGGCAAAGGCTACACCTTC
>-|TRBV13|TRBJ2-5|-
CASSKPGLPLETQYF
TGTGCCAGCAGCAAGCCGGGACTTCCATTGGAGACCCAGTACTTC
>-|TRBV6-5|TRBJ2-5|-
CASSHSRRNQETQYF
TGTGCCAGCAGCCACTCTCGACGGAACCAAGAGACCCAGTACTTC
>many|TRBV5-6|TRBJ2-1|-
CASSEGRPYNEQFF
TGTGCCAGCAGCGAAGGGAGACCCTACAATGAGCAGTTCTTC
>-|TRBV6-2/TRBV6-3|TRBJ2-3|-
CASTIGGADTQYF
TGTGCCAGCACCATCGGGGGCGCAGATACGCAGTATTTT
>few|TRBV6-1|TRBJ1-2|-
CASGQFYGYTF
TGTGCCTCGGGGCAGTTCTATGGCTACACCTTC
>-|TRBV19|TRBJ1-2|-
CASSTGHQGTYGYTF
TGTGCCAGTAGTACCGGACACCAGGGTACCTATGGCTACACCTTC
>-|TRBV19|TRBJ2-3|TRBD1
CATTNDRGLTDTQYF
TGTGCCACCACAAATGACAGGGGGCTCACAGATACGCAGTATTTT
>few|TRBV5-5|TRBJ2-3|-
CASSLGVSLSTDTQYF
TGTGCCAGCAGCTTGGGGGTCAGCCTTTCCACAGATACGCAGTATTTT
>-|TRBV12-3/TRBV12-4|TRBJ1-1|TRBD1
CASSFLPGGNEAFF
TGTGCCAGCAGTTTTCTCCCAGGGGGGAATGAAGCTTTCTTT
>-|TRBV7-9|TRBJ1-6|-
CASSSTETANSPLHF
TGTGCCAGCAGCTCTACGGAGACGGCAAATTCACCCCTCCACTTT
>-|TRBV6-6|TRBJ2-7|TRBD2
CASSYSPTQGTSFSIGYEQYF
TGTGCCAGCAGTTATTCACCGACCCAGGGGACTAGCTTCTCAATAGGGTACGAGCAGTACTTC
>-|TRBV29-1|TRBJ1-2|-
CSVEVAGKGNYGYTF
TGCAGCGTTGAAGTTGCAGGGAAGGGCAACTATGGCTACACCTTC
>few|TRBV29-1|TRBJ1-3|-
CSVLALGGSGNTIYF
TGCAGCGTCCTCGCCCTAGGAGGGTCTGGAAACACCATATATTTT
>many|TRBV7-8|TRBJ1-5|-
CASSLESQPQHF
TGTGCCAGCAGCTTAGAGTCTCAGCCCCAGCATTTT
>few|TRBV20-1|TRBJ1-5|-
CSAEIKGGRINQPQHF
TGCAGTGCCGAGATTAAAGGGGGACGAATCAATCAGCCCCAGCATTTT
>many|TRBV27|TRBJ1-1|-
CASSWTENTEAFF
TGTGCCAGCAGCTGGACAGAGAACACTGAAGCTTTCTTT
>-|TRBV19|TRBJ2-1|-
CASSIDLRGATYNEQFF
TGTGCCAGTAGTATAGATCTCCGGGGGGCTACCTACAATGAGCAGTTCTTC
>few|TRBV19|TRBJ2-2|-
CASSMLQRSRQSGELFF
TGTGCCAGTAGTATGCTTCAACGGAGTAGGCAGTCCGGGGAGCTGTTTTTT
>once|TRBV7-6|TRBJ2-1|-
CASSDQIVDEQFF
TGTGCCAGCAGTGATCAAATCGTCGATGAGCAGTTCTTC
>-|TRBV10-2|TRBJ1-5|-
CASGLGYQPQHF
TGCGCCTCCGGACTGGGGTATCAGCCCCAGCATTTT
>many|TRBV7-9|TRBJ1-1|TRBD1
CASSLDRGEAFF
TGTGCCAGCAGTTTGGACAGGGGTGAAGCTTTCTTT
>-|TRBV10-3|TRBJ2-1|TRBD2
CAVTGLERTNEQFF
TGTGCCGTTACGGGACTAGAACGTACCAATGAGCAGTTCTTC
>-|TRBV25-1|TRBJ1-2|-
CASWQSDGYTF
TGTGCCAGCTGGCAGAGCGATGGCTACACCTTC
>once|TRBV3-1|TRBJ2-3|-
CASSQMTGREKDTQYF
TGTGCCAGCAGCCAGATGACGGGTCGGGAAAAAGATACGCAGTATTTT
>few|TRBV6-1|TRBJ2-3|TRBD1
CASSAGTGASTDTQYF
TGTGCCAGCAGTGCGGGGACAGGAGCTAGCACAGATACGCAGTATTTT
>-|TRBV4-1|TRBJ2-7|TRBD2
CASSQEGTSAIEQYF
TGCGCCAGCAGCCAAGAAGGGACTAGCGCGATCGAGCAGTACTTC
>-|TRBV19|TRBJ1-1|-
CASSNGKRSEAFF
TGTGCCAGTAGTAACGGGAAGAGGTCTGAAGCTTTCTTT